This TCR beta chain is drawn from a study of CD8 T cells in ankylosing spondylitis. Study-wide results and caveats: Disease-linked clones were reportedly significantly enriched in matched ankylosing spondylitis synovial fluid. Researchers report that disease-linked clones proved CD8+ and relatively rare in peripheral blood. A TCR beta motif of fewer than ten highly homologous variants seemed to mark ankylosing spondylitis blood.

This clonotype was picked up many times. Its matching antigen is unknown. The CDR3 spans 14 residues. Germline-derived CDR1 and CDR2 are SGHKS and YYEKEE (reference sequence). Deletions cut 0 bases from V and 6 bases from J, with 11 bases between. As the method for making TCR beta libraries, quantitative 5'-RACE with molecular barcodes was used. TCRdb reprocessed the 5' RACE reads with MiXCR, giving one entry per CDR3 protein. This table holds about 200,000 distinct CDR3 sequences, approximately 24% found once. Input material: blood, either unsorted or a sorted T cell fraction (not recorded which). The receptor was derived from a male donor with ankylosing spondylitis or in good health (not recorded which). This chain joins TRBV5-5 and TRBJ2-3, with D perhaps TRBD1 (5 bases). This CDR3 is CASSLDRPRDTQYF. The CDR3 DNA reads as TGTGCCAGCAGCTTGGACAGGCCGAGGGATACGCAGTATTTT.